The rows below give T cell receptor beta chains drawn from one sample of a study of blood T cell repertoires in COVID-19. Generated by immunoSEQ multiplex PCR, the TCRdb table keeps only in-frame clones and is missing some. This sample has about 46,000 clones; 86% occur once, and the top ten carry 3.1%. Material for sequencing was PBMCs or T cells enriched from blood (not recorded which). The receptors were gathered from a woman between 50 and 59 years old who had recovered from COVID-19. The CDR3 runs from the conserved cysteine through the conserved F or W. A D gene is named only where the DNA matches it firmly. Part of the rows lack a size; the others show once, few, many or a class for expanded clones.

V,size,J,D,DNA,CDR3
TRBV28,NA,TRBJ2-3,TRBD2,TGTGCCAGCAGTTGGGGGGAGGGGAGCACAGATACGCAGTATTTT,CASSWGEGSTDTQYF
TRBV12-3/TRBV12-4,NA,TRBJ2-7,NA,TGTGCCAGCAGTTTTACAGGAATCGAGCAGTACTTC,CASSFTGIEQYF
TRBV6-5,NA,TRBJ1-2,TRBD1,TGTGCCAGCAGTCTCACAGGGGCAGGGGCCTACACCTTC,CASSLTGAGAYTF
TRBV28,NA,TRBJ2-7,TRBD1,TGTGCCAGCAGTCCGACAGGGCCCGCCTACGAGCAGTACTTC,CASSPTGPAYEQYF
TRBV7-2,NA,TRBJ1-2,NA,TGTGCCAGCAGCTTACCGGGGATCGGCTACACCTTC,CASSLPGIGYTF
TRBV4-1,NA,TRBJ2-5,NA,TGCGCCAGCAGCCCCATGTCGGGAGCTCAAGAGACCCAGTACTTC,CASSPMSGAQETQYF
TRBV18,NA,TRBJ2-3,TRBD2,TGTGCCAGCTCGTCTCAGCGGGGGGGCCTCACAGATACGCAGTATTTT,CASSSQRGGLTDTQYF
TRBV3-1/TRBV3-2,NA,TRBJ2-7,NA,TGTGCCAGCAGCCAACGAGGAAGCAACGAGCAGTACTTC,CASSQRGSNEQYF
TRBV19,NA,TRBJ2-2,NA,TGTGCCACCCGGGGGGCCGCGGGGACCGGGGAGCTGTTTTTT,CATRGAAGTGELFF
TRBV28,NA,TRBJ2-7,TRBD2,TGTGCCAGCAGTTATGGCGGGACTAGATCCTACGAGCAGTACTTC,CASSYGGTRSYEQYF
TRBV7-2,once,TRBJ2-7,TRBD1,TGTGCCAGCAGCTTCGGGACAGGCTCCCCCTACGAGCAGTACTTC,CASSFGTGSPYEQYF
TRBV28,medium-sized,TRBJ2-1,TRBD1,TGTGCCAGCAGTTCGTCCGGGACAGGGAAACGCAATGAGCAGTTCTTC,CASSSSGTGKRNEQFF
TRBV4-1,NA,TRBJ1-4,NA,TGCGCCAGCAGCCAGACGGGTCCCCTTGCAACTAATGAAAAACTGTTTTTT,CASSQTGPLATNEKLFF
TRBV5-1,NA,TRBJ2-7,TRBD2,TGCGCCAGCAGGCTGGGACTAGCGGGAGGGCCGGACGAGCAGTACTTC,CASRLGLAGGPDEQYF
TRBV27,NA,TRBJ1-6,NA,TGTGCCAGCAGCCAAGACTGGGAGTTTAATTCACCCCTCCACTTT,CASSQDWEFNSPLHF
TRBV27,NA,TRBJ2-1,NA,TGTGCCAGCAGTAACCCCCTAGGTGGAGGTTCCTACAATGAGCAGTTCTTC,CASSNPLGGGSYNEQFF
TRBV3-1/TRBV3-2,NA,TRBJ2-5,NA,TGTGCCAGCAGCCAAGATGCACTTGGTGGACTTAGTCAGGAGACCCAGTACTTC,CASSQDALGGLSQETQYF
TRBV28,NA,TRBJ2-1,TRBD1,TGTGCCAGCAGTGCCAGGGGGCCCGCGTCATATGAGCAGTTCTTC,CASSARGPASYEQFF
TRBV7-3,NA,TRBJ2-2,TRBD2,TGTGCCAGCAGCGAGGGACTAGCGAACACCGGGGAGCTGTTTTTT,CASSEGLANTGELFF
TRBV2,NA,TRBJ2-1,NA,TGTGCCAGCAGCCAGGCAGATTACAATGAGCAGTTCTTC,CASSQADYNEQFF
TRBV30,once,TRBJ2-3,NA,TGTGCCTGGAGTGTTGGGGGGGCCGCAGATACGCAGTATTTT,CAWSVGGAADTQYF
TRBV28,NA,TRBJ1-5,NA,TGTGCCAGCAGCCTAGCCACAGGGAGAGGGACCCAGCATTTT,CASSLATGRGTQHF
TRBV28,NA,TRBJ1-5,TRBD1,TGTGCCAGCAGTCACGGACAGGGTTACAATCAGCCCCAGCATTTT,CASSHGQGYNQPQHF
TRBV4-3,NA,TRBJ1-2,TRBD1,TGCGCCAGCAGCACAGACAGGGGGGCGAACTATGGCTACACCTTC,CASSTDRGANYGYTF
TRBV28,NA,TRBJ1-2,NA,TGTGCCAGCAGTCCGCGATCTCTTGCTAACTATGGCTACACCTTC,CASSPRSLANYGYTF
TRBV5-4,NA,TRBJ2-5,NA,TGTGCCAGCAGCTTACAGCTAAGCCAAGAGACCCAGTACTTC,CASSLQLSQETQYF
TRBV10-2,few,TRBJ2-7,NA,TGCGCCAGCAGTCGGTTGCAAACCGAGCAGTACTTC,CASSRLQTEQYF
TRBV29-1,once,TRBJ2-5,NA,TGCAGCGTTGTAGTCGGGGTCGAGACCCAGTACTTC,CSVVVGVETQYF
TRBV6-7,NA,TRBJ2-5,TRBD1,TGTGCCAGCAGTAACCGGGACAGGGCCCGCCAAGAGACCCAGTACTTC,CASSNRDRARQETQYF
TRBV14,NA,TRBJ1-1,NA,TGTGCCAGCAGCCAAGGGGCCACAGGTGCCTCTGAAGCTTTCTTT,CASSQGATGASEAFF
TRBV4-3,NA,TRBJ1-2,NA,TGCGCCAGCAGCCAAGATCGGTGGGGGGCTAACTATGGCTACACCTTC,CASSQDRWGANYGYTF
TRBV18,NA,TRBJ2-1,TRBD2,TGTGCCAGCTCACCGCAGCGGGACGACCACTACAATGAGCAGTTCTTC,CASSPQRDDHYNEQFF
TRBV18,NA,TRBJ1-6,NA,TGTGCCAGCTCACCAGCGGGGAATCGGAATTCACCCCTCCACTTT,CASSPAGNRNSPLHF
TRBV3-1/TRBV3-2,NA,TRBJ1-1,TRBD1,TGTGCCAGCAGCCCACCCGGTCACAGGGGCCAGAACATTGAAGCTTTCTTT,CASSPPGHRGQNIEAFF
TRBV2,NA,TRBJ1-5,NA,TGTGCCAGCAGTGGTGCGAGTAGCAATCAGCCCCAGCATTTT,CASSGASSNQPQHF
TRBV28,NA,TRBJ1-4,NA,TGTGCCAGCACCCCCGGGGGAGATGAAAAACTGTTTTTT,CASTPGGDEKLFF
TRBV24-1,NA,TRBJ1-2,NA,TGTGCCACCGGAGGGTCGGATCCGTCTGGGTATGGCTACACCTTC,CATGGSDPSGYGYTF
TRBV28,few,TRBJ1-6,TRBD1,TGTGCCAGCAGTTCAAGTTACCCGGGACAGGGGAATTCACCCCTCCACTTT,CASSSSYPGQGNSPLHF
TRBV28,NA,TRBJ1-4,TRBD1,TGTGCCAGCAGTCGCACCGGGACAGCTAATGAAAAACTGTTTTTT,CASSRTGTANEKLFF
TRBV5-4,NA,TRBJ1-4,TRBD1,TGTGCCAGCAGCTTGGGAAATTCCGGGACAGGGGATGAAAAACTGTTTTTT,CASSLGNSGTGDEKLFF
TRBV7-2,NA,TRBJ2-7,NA,TGTGCCAGCAGCTTAGCTAGGGACAACGAGCAGTACTTC,CASSLARDNEQYF
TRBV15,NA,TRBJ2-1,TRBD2,TGTGCCACCAGCATGACTAGCGGGGTCTACAATGAGCAGTTCTTC,CATSMTSGVYNEQFF